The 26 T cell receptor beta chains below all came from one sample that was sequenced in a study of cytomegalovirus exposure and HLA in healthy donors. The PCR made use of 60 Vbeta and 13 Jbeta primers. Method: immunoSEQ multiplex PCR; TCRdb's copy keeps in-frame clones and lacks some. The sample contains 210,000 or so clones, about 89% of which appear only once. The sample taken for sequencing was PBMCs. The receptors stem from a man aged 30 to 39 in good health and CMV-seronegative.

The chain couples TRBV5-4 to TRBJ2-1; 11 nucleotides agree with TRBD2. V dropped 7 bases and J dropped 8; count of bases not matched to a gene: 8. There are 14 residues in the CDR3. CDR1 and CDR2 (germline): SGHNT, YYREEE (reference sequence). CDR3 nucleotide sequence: TGTGCCAGCCACCTAGCGGGAGGTAGCCATGAGCAGTTCTTC. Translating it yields CASHLAGGSHEQFF.

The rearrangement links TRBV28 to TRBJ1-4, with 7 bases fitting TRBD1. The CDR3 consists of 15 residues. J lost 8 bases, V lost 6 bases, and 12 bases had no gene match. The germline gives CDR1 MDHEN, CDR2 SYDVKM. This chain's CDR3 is CASSFIRQGGEKLFF. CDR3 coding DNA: TGTGCCAGCAGCTTCATACGACAGGGAGGAGAAAAACTGTTTTTT.

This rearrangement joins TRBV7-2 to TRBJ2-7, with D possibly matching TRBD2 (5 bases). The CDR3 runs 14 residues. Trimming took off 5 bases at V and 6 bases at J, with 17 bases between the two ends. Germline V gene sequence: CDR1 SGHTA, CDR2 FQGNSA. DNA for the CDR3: TGTGCCAGCAGCGACCCTGGGCTAGCTGGCGAGCAGTACTTC. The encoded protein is CASSDPGLAGEQYF.

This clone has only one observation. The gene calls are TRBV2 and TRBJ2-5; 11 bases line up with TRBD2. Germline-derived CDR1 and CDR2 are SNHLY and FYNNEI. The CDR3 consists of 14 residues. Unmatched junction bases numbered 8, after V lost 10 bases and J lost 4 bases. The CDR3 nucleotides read TGTGCCACCCTAGCGGGAGGTGGGCGAGAGACCCAGTACTTC. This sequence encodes CATLAGGGRETQYF. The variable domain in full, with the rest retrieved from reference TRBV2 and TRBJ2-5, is EPEVTQTPSHQVTQMGQEVILRCVPISNHLYFYWYRQILGQKVEFLVSFYNNEISEKSEIFDDQFSVERPDGSNFTLKIRSTKLEDSAMYFCATLAGGGRETQYFGPGTRLLVL.

The CDR3 DNA reads as TGTGCCAGCAGTGTCATAGGGGGAGGCTACACCTTC. Translating gives CASSVIGGGYTF. This chain uses TRBV6-5 with TRBJ1-2; TRBD1 might be the D (6 bases). There are 12 residues in the CDR3. Per germline, CDR1 MNHEY and CDR2 SVGAGI. The V end was cut by 5 bases, the J end by 8 bases, with 12 bases between.

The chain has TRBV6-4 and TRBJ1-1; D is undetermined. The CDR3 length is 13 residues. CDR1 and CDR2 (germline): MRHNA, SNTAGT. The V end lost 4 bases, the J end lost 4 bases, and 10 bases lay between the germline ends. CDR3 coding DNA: TGTGCCAGCAGTGTGGAGGGTGGCACTGAAGCTTTCTTT. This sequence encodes CASSVEGGTEAFF.

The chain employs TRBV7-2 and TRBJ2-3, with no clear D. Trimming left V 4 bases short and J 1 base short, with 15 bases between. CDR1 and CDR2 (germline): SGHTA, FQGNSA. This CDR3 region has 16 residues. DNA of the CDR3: TGTGCCAGCAGCTCTCGGGTTGTTGCGGGCACAGATACGCAGTATTTT. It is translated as CASSSRVVAGTDTQYF.

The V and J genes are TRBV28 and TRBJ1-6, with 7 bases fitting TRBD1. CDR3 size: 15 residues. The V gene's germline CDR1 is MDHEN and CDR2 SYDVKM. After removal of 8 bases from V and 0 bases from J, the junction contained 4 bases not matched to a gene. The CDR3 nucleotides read TGTGCCAGCCGCCAGGGGGGCTCCTATAATTCACCCCTCCACTTT. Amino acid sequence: CASRQGGSYNSPLHF.

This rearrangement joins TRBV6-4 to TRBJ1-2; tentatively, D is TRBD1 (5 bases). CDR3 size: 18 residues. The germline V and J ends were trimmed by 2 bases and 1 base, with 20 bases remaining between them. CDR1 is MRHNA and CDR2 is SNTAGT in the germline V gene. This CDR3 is CASSDGHRDPFLNYGYTF. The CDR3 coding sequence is TGTGCCAGCAGTGACGGACACCGAGACCCGTTCCTTAACTATGGCTACACCTTC.

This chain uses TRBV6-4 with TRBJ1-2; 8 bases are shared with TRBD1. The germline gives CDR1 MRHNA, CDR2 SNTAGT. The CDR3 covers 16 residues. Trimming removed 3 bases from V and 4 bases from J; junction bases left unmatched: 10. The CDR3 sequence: CASSERTGYPLYGYTF. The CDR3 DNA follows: TGTGCCAGCAGTGAACGGACAGGGTATCCCCTCTATGGCTACACCTTC.

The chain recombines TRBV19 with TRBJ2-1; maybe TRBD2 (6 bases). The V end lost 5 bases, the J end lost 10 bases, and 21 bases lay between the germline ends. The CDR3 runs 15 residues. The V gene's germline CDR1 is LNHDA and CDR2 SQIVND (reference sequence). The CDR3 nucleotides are TGTGCCAGTAGTTATTTAAAGGGACTGCCTGGAGAGCAGTTCTTC. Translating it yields CASSYLKGLPGEQFF.

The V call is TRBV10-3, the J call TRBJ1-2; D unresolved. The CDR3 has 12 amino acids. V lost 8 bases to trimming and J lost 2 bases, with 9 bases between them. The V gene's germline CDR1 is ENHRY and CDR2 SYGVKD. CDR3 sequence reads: CAIGDGNYGYTF. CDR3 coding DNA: TGTGCCATCGGAGACGGCAACTATGGCTACACCTTC.

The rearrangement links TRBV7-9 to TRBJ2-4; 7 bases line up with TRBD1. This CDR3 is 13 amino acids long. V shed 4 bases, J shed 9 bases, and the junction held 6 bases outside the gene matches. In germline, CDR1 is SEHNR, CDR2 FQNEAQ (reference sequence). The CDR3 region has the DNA TGTGCCAGCAGCTGGGGGACAGAAAGCATTCAGTACTTC. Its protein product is CASSWGTESIQYF.

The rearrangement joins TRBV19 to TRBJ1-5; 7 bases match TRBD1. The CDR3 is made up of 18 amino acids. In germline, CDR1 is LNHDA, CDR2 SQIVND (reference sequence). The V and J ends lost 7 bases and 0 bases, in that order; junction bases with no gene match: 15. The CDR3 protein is CASNDRDSSFDSNQPQHF. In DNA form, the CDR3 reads TGTGCCAGTAATGACCGGGACAGCAGTTTCGATAGCAATCAGCCCCAGCATTTT.

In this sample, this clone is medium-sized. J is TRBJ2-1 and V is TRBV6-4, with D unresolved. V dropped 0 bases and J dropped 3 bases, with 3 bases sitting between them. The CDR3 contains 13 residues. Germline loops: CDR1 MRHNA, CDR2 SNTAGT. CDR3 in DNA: TGTGCCAGCAGTGACTCTAGCTACAATGAGCAGTTCTTC. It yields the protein CASSDSSYNEQFF.

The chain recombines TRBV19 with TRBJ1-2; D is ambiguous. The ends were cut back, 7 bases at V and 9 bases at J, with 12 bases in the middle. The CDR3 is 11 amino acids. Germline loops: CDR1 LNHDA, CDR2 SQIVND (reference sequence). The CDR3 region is CASMRFWSYTF. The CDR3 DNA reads TGTGCCAGTATGAGGTTCTGGAGCTACACCTTC.

This CDR3 reads CASSLGMRQPQHF. In DNA form, the CDR3 reads TGTGCCAGCAGCTTAGGAATGAGACAGCCCCAGCATTTT. The genes are TRBV7-2 and TRBJ1-5; D is ambiguous. CDR3 length: 13 amino acids. The V end was cut by 1 base, the J end by 7 bases, with 8 bases between. CDR1 SGHTA and CDR2 FQGNSA come from the germline V gene.

CDR3 sequence (DNA): TGCAGCGTGGGACAGGGGGTCGACGAGCAGTACTTC. Protein: CSVGQGVDEQYF. The gene calls are TRBV29-1 and TRBJ2-7, with TRBD1 identical over 11 bases. V lost 6 bases to trimming and J lost 5 bases; unmatched junction nucleotides: 3. The germline V gene encodes CDR1 SQVTM and CDR2 ANQGSEA. The CDR3 has 12 residues.

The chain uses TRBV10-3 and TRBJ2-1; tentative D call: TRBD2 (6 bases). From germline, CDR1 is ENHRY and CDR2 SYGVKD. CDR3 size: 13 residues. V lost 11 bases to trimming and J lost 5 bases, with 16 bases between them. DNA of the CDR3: TGTGCCGTAGCCGGGACTGCAGACAATGAGCAGTTCTTC. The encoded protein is CAVAGTADNEQFF.

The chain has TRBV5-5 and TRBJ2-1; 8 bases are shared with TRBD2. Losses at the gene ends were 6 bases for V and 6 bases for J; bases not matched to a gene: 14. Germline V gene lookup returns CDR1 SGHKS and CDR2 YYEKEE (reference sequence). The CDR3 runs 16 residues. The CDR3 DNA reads TGTGCCAGCACGTTACCTTTTGGGACTAGTCTCAATGAGCAGTTCTTC. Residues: CASTLPFGTSLNEQFF.

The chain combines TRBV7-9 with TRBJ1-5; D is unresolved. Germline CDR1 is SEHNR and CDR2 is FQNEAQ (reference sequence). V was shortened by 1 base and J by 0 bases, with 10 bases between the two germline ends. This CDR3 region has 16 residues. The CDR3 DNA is TGTGCCAGCAGCTTAGAGGCTGGGCGTAGCAATCAGCCCCAGCATTTT. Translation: CASSLEAGRSNQPQHF.

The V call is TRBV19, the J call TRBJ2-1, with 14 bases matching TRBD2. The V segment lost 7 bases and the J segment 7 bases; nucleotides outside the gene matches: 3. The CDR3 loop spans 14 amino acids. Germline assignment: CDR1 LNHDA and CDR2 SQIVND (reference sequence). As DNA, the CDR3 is TGTGCCAGTAACGGACTAGCGGGAGGAAATGAGCAGTTCTTC. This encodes CASNGLAGGNEQFF. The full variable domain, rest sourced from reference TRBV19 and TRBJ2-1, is DGGITQSPKYLFRKEGQNVTLSCEQNLNHDAMYWYRQDPGQGLRLIYYSQIVNDFQKGDIAEGYSVSREKKESFPLTVTSAQKNPTAFYLCASNGLAGGNEQFFGPGTRLTVL.

The CDR3 DNA sequence: TGTGCCACCAGCAGAGGATCCAGCGGACAAGAGACCCAGTACTTC. It encodes CATSRGSSGQETQYF. This chain joins TRBV15 and TRBJ2-5; tentative D call: TRBD2 (5 bases). The V and J ends lost 1 base and 2 bases respectively, with 11 bases between them. CDR1 and CDR2 (germline): LNHNV, YYDKDF (reference sequence). The CDR3 spans 15 residues.

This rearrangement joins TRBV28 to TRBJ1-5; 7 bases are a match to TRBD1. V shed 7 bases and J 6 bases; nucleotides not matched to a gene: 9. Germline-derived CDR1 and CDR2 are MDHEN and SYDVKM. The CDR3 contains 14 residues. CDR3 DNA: TGTGCCAGCATGGCGGGACAGACACTTCAGCCCCAGCATTTT. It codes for CASMAGQTLQPQHF.

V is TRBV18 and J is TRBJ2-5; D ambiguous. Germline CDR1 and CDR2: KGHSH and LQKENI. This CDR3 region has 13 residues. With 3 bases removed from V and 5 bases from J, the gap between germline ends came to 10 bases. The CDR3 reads CASSPSGTETQYF. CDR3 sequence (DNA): TGTGCCAGCTCACCTTCTGGCACGGAGACCCAGTACTTC.

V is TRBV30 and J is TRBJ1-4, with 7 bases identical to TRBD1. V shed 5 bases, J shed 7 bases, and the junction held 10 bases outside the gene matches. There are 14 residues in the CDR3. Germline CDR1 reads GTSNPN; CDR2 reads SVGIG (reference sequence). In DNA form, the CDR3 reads TGTGCCTGGCGTCCCGGGACAGCAAGTGAAAAACTGTTTTTT. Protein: CAWRPGTASEKLFF.